This T cell receptor (beta chain) was sequenced for a study of blood T cell repertoires in COVID-19. Study-wide context: Donors in the United States, Italy and Spain gave samples during acute or convalescent COVID-19. Sources were T cells, B-cell-depleted T cells, or PBMCs; the material itself was cDNA or gDNA.

Original handling: Amplification from reference gene primers served as the basis for estimated nucleated cell counts. Measured with immunoSEQ multiplex PCR; TCRdb has only the in-frame clones, and not every one. V, J and clone size are those of that table, while D and trimming were read from the DNA. Seen here are about 180,000 clones, around 88% observed once, and the top ten hold about 4%. CDR1 LNHDA and CDR2 SQIVND come from the germline V gene (reference sequence). The CDR3 is 14 amino acids. The germline V and J ends were trimmed by 6 bases and 0 bases, with 11 bases remaining between them. Sequenced material: peripheral blood. The sequence was collected from a woman between 25 and 40 years old with acute or convalescent COVID-19. This chain connects TRBV19 to TRBJ2-5; TRBD2 might be the D (5 bases). The CDR3 DNA reads as TGTGCCAGTAGGCGAGGGCCTGACCAAGAGACCCAGTACTTC. Protein: CASRRGPDQETQYF.